This TCR beta chain was observed in a study of shared clonotypes between healthy human individuals. Study-level findings and limits: Exclusively blood specimens were collected; tissue repertoires likely differ. When compared with the clonotypes that were shared by all four sorted-subset donors, the non-shared clonotypes turned out to have lower generation probabilities.

In regard to this clone: Its antigen is currently unknown. Other DNA sequences in this specimen translate into the identical CDR3.

Germline CDR1 reads SGHRS; CDR2 reads YFSETQ. There are 15 residues in the CDR3. Germline trimming cut 0 bases from V and 1 base from J; bases unmatched to any gene: 2. Healthy adults negative for HIV, lacking recent acute infections or vaccinations, served as donors. The data were produced by immunoSEQ multiplex PCR, yet TCRdb's version contains in-frame clones alone and is incomplete. The sample contains more than 1,200,000 clones, just under 99% of which appear only once. This chain connects TRBV5-1 to TRBJ1-1, with 8 positions matching TRBD1. This receptor was obtained from a man between 25 and 39 years old in good health. Input material: naive CD4+ T cells sorted from blood. Specified subset: CD45RA+ positively selected. The CDR3 bases are TGCGCCAGCAGCTTGGTAGGACAGGGGAACACTGAAGCTTTCTTT. The encoded protein is CASSLVGQGNTEAFF.